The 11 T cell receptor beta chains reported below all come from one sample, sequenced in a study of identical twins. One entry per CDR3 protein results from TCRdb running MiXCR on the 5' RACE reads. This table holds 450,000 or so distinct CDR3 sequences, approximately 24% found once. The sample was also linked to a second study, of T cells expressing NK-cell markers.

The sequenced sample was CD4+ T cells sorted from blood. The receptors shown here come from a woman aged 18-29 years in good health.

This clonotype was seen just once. CDR3 nucleotide sequence: TGCAGTGCTAGCCCACCCCAGGGGTTGAACACTGAAGCTTTCTTT. Translated: CSASPPQGLNTEAFF. This chain links TRBV20-1 with TRBJ1-1; D is possibly TRBD1 (6 bases). The CDR3 spans 15 residues. The germline gives CDR1 DFQATT, CDR2 SNEGSKA (reference sequence). V was clipped by 3 bases and J by 0 bases, with 14 bases between them.

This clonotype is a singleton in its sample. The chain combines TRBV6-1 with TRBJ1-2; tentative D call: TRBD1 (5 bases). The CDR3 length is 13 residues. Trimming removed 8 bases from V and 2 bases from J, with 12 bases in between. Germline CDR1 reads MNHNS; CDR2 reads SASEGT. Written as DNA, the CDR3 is TGTGCCAGCGCCCCAGACAGAAACTATGGCTACACCTTC. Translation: CASAPDRNYGYTF.

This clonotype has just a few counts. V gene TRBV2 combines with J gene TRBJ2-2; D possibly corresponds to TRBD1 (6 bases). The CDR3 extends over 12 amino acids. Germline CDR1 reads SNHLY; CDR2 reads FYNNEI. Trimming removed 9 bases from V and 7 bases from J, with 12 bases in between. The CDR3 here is CARMKGDGELFF. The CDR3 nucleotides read TGTGCCAGGATGAAGGGGGACGGGGAGCTGTTTTTT.

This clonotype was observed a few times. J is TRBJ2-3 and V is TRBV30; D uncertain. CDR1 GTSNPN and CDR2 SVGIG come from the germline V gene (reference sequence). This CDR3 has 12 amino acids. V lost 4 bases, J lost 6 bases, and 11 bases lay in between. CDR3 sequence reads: CAWKSWSDTQYF. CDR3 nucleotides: TGTGCCTGGAAATCGTGGAGCGATACGCAGTATTTT.

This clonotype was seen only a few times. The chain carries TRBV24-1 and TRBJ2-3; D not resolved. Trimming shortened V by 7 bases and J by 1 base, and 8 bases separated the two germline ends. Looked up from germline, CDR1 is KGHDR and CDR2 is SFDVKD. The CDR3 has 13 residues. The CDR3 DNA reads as TGTGCCACCAGCGGTTCGGGCACAGATACGCAGTATTTT. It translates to CATSGSGTDTQYF.

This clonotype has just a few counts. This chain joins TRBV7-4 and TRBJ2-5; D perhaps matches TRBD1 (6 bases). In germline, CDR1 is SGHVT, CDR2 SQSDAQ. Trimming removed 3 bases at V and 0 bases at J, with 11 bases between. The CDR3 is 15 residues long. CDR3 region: CASSFPRDNQETQYF. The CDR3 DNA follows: TGTGCCAGCAGCTTCCCGAGGGACAACCAAGAGACCCAGTACTTC.

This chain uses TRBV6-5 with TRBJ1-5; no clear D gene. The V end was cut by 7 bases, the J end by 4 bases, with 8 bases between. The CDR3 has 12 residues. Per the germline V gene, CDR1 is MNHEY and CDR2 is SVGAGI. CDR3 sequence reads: CASNLPNQPQHF. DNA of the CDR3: TGTGCCAGCAACCTCCCGAATCAGCCCCAGCATTTT.

CDR3 sequence: CASSSGGRDNEQYF. The CDR3 DNA reads as TGCGCCAGCAGCTCTGGGGGCAGGGATAACGAGCAGTACTTC. This chain joins TRBV5-1 and TRBJ2-7; tentative D call: TRBD1 (6 bases). The V gene's germline CDR1 is SGHRS and CDR2 YFSETQ. This CDR3 region has 14 residues. Trimming cost V 3 bases and J 5 bases, with 15 bases left between them.

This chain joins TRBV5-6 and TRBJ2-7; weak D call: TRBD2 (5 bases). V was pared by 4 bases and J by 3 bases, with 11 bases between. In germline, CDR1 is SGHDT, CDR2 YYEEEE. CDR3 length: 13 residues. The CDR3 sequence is CASSHGVGYEQYF. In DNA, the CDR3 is TGTGCCAGCAGCCACGGGGTAGGCTACGAGCAGTACTTC.

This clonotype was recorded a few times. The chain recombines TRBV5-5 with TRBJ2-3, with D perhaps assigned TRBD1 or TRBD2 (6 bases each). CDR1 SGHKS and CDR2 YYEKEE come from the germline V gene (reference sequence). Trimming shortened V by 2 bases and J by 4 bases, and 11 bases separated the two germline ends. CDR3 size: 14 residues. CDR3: CASSLGGIADTQYF. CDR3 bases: TGTGCCAGCAGCTTAGGGGGGATCGCAGATACGCAGTATTTT.

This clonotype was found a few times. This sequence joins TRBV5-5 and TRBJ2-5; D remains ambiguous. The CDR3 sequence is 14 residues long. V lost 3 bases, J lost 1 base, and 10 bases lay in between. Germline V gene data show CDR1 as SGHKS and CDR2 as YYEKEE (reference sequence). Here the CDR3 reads CASSWWAGQETQYF. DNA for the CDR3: TGTGCCAGCAGCTGGTGGGCAGGCCAAGAGACCCAGTACTTC.